This TCR beta chain is from a study of PD-L1 blockade in urothelial cancer. About this clone: Its antigen is unknown.

Points from the study as a whole: Durable-benefit patients expanded tumor-associated blood clones more at 3 weeks.

The germline V gene encodes CDR1 KGHSH and CDR2 LQKENI. V gave up 0 bases and J gave up 3 bases, with 15 bases separating them. The CDR3 runs to 17 residues. Only in-frame clones appear in the TCRdb table, and some are missing; sequencing was by immunoSEQ multiplex PCR. The sample carries roughly 52,000 clones, around 79% recorded once. Time point noted: pretreatment peripheral blood. Patients had locally advanced or metastatic urothelial carcinoma. Per patient, between 1 and 8 samples were collected at pretreatment and on-treatment time points. The source was PBMCs, collected around atezolizumab (anti-PD-L1) treatment. This sequence was found in a man aged 65 to 79 with urothelial cancer. The V gene is TRBV18, the J gene TRBJ1-5; possible D gene TRBD1, 5 bases. CDR3 residues: CASSPPGEGTHNQPQHF. DNA of the CDR3: TGTGCCAGCTCACCACCTGGGGAGGGGACGCACAATCAGCCCCAGCATTTT.